The 25 T cell receptor beta chains given below trace back to one sample, sequenced in a study of shared clonotypes between healthy human individuals. Produced via immunoSEQ multiplex PCR; TCRdb's table is partial and in-frame only. This sample has about 380,000 clones, with 90% to 98% found just once. Material: memory CD8+ T cells sorted from blood. Subset denoted: CD45RO+ cells pooled with CCR7-negative TemRA cells. These receptor sequences come from a man between 25 and 39 years old in good health.

The chain joins TRBV6-5 to TRBJ2-6; no firm D call. CDR1 is MNHEY and CDR2 is SVGAGI in the germline V gene. CDR3 length: 15 residues. With 7 bases removed from V and 0 bases from J, the gap between germline ends came to 10 bases. The CDR3 region has the DNA TGTGCCAGCACCCGTATCTCCTCTGGGGCCAACGTCCTGACTTTC. Protein product: CASTRISSGANVLTF.

The chain employs TRBV30 and TRBJ1-2, with 9 nucleotides matching TRBD1. CDR1 GTSNPN and CDR2 SVGIG come from the germline V gene (reference sequence). The V and J ends lost 2 bases and 6 bases, in that order; junction bases with no gene match: 4. The CDR3 is 13 amino acids. The CDR3 DNA is TGTGCCTGGAGTATGGGACAGGGTCATGGCTACACCTTC. It translates to CAWSMGQGHGYTF.

J is TRBJ2-4 and V is TRBV7-9, with 8 bases lining up with TRBD1. The CDR3 is 14 residues long. J gave up 7 bases and V 4 bases, and 6 bases lay outside the gene matches. The germline gives CDR1 SEHNR, CDR2 FQNEAQ (reference sequence). This chain's CDR3 is CASSWTGSGNIQYF. DNA of the CDR3: TGTGCCAGCAGCTGGACAGGGTCTGGGAACATTCAGTACTTC.

This clone showed up just once. This chain links TRBV28 with TRBJ2-7; 9 bases are shared with TRBD1. The ends lost 6 bases at V and 4 bases at J; junction bases unmatched: 7. The CDR3 runs to 14 residues. Germline V gene lookup returns CDR1 MDHEN and CDR2 SYDVKM. This CDR3 is CASRTDRGRYEQYF. In nucleotides, the CDR3 is TGTGCCAGCAGGACTGACAGGGGGAGGTACGAGCAGTACTTC.

Notes on this clone: In the same sample, other DNA sequences code for this CDR3. The chain employs TRBV5-4 and TRBJ2-3, with 11 positions matching TRBD2. CDR3 length: 14 residues. V shed 2 bases, J shed 6 bases, and the junction held 2 bases outside the gene matches. The germline V gene encodes CDR1 SGHNT and CDR2 YYREEE (reference sequence). The CDR3 DNA sequence: TGTGCCAGCAGCTTCTCTAGCGGGAGGGATACGCAGTATTTT. Translated: CASSFSSGRDTQYF.

V gene TRBV18 combines with J gene TRBJ1-2, with D uncertain. The CDR3 consists of 13 residues. The germline V gene has CDR1 KGHSH and CDR2 LQKENI. Between the trimmed V and J ends, which lost 5 bases and 3 bases, there was a span of 10 bases. CDR3 sequence reads: CASSVTTDYGYTF. CDR3 bases: TGTGCCAGCTCAGTTACCACGGACTATGGCTACACCTTC. The full variable domain, completed using reference TRBV18 and TRBJ1-2, is NAGVMQNPRHLVRRRGQEARLRCSPMKGHSHVYWYRQLPEEGLKFMVYLQKENIIDESGMPKERFSAEFPKEGPSILRIQQVVRGDSAAYFCASSVTTDYGYTFGSGTRLTVV.

V usage is TRBV5-1 and J usage is TRBJ2-1, with 7 nucleotides matching TRBD2. The CDR3 extends over 14 amino acids. Germline CDR1 is SGHRS and CDR2 is YFSETQ. Germline trimming cut 2 bases from V and 4 bases from J; bases unmatched to any gene: 3. CDR3 sequence reads: CASSFAGAYNEQFF. The CDR3 region has the DNA TGCGCCAGCAGCTTTGCGGGAGCTTACAATGAGCAGTTCTTC. Full variable domain (remainder filled in from reference TRBV5-1 and TRBJ2-1): KAGVTQTPRYLIKTRGQQVTLSCSPISGHRSVSWYQQTPGQGLQFLFEYFSETQRNKGNFPGRFSGRQFSNSRSEMNVSTLELGDSALYLCASSFAGAYNEQFFGPGTRLTVL.

The chain joins TRBV12-1 to TRBJ2-7; the tabulated D call, TRBD2, remains unverified against the DNA. TRBV12-1 is a pseudogene locus. The CDR3 has 15 residues. This CDR3 reads CASSWTSGRAYEQYF. The DNA of the CDR3 is TGTGCCAGCAGCTGGACTAGCGGGAGAGCCTACGAGCAGTACTTC.

This rearrangement joins TRBV7-9 to TRBJ1-2, with D tentatively TRBD1 (5 bases). V lost 5 bases to trimming and J lost 7 bases, with 17 bases between them. This CDR3 is built from 14 residues. CDR1 and CDR2 from the germline V gene are SEHNR and FQNEAQ (reference sequence). The CDR3, as DNA: TGTGCCAGCAGCCAAGGACCATGGAGGGGTGGCTACACCTTC. Translating gives CASSQGPWRGGYTF.

This chain joins TRBV7-8 and TRBJ1-1; D not resolved. Trimming removed 6 bases from V and 11 bases from J, with 16 bases in between. The CDR3 consists of 12 residues. The germline V gene encodes CDR1 SGHVS and CDR2 FQNEAQ. The CDR3 DNA follows: TGTGCCAGCAGTAGCGACGTACAAGATGCTTTCTTT. This gives the protein CASSSDVQDAFF.

This chain connects TRBV6-5 to TRBJ2-5, with TRBD2 matching 9 bases. The junction had 3 bases not matched to a gene; V was cut back by 6 bases and J by 4 bases. Germline values: CDR1 MNHEY, CDR2 SVGAGI. The CDR3 extends over 13 amino acids. This CDR3 reads CASRLAGAETQYF. DNA for the CDR3: TGTGCCAGCAGATTAGCGGGAGCAGAGACCCAGTACTTC.

The rearrangement links TRBV19 to TRBJ1-2; possible D gene TRBD1, 5 bases. Germline CDR1 and CDR2: LNHDA and SQIVND (reference sequence). The V gene lost 7 bases and the J gene lost 6 bases, with 18 bases spanning the gap. The CDR3 runs to 14 residues. CDR3 DNA sequence: TGTGCCAGTACGAACTCCCAGGGCGGTGATGGCTACACCTTC. This translates into CASTNSQGGDGYTF.

The chain combines TRBV20-1 with TRBJ2-7; D is perhaps TRBD1 (5 bases). The V and J ends lost 5 bases and 5 bases respectively, with 10 bases between them. The CDR3 has 11 residues. Germline CDR1 and CDR2: DFQATT and SNEGSKA (reference sequence). The CDR3 sequence is CSAETGHEQYF. Written as DNA, the CDR3 is TGCAGTGCTGAAACAGGACACGAGCAGTACTTC.

The chain combines TRBV5-1 with TRBJ2-3; 10 positions match TRBD1. Germline V CDR1 and CDR2: SGHRS, YFSETQ. The CDR3 covers 15 residues. With 4 bases clipped from V and 6 bases from J, the junction kept 8 bases outside the gene matches. The CDR3 reads CASSPPGQGSDTQYF. CDR3 DNA: TGCGCCAGCAGCCCCCCGGGACAGGGGTCGGATACGCAGTATTTT.

The rearrangement links TRBV7-9 to TRBJ2-2; no firm D call. This CDR3 is 13 amino acids long. Germline CDR1 SEHNR, CDR2 FQNEAQ (reference sequence). V was pared by 3 bases and J by 5 bases, with 7 bases between. In nucleotides, the CDR3 is TGTGCCAGCAGCTTTCTCCTGACCGGGGAGCTGTTTTTT. Its protein product is CASSFLLTGELFF.

This clone was detected only once. The rearrangement links TRBV19 to TRBJ1-2; no definite D call. This CDR3 has 13 residues. Trimming left V 4 bases short and J 5 bases short, with 11 bases between. CDR1 is LNHDA and CDR2 is SQIVND in the germline V gene (reference sequence). The CDR3: CASSTGLLYGYTF. The CDR3 coding sequence is TGTGCCAGTAGTACAGGTCTCCTTTATGGCTACACCTTC. Complete variable domain (other parts from reference TRBV19 and TRBJ1-2): DGGITQSPKYLFRKEGQNVTLSCEQNLNHDAMYWYRQDPGQGLRLIYYSQIVNDFQKGDIAEGYSVSREKKESFPLTVTSAQKNPTAFYLCASSTGLLYGYTFGSGTRLTVV.

The chain recombines TRBV2 with TRBJ1-1; D is perhaps TRBD1 (5 bases). Germline lookup yields CDR1 SNHLY and CDR2 FYNNEI. V was trimmed by 2 bases and J by 7 bases, leaving 17 bases between them. CDR3 length: 15 amino acids. The CDR3 here is CASSENPSGLDEAFF. For the CDR3, the DNA is TGTGCCAGCAGTGAAAACCCTTCAGGGTTGGATGAAGCTTTCTTT. The whole variable domain, remainder taken from reference TRBV2 and TRBJ1-1, is EPEVTQTPSHQVTQMGQEVILRCVPISNHLYFYWYRQILGQKVEFLVSFYNNEISEKSEIFDDQFSVERPDGSNFTLKIRSTKLEDSAMYFCASSENPSGLDEAFFGQGTRLTVV.

The chain recombines TRBV13 with TRBJ2-1; D uncertain. The CDR3 length is 13 residues. V gave up 3 bases and J gave up 6 bases, with 9 bases separating them. Germline CDR1 PRHDT, CDR2 FYEKMQ (reference sequence). Here the CDR3 DNA reads TGTGCCAGCAGCTTTAGTATAGGCAATGAGCAGTTCTTC. Amino acids: CASSFSIGNEQFF. Together with reference TRBV13 and TRBJ2-1, the CDR3 gives the full variable domain: AAGVIQSPRHLIKEKRETATLKCYPIPRHDTVYWYQQGPGQDPQFLISFYEKMQSDKGSIPDRFSAQQFSDYHSELNMSSLELGDSALYFCASSFSIGNEQFFGPGTRLTVL.

This clone was detected once. CDR3 bases: TGTGCCAGCAGTTTTGGGACAGCTCCGTCGGTGCCCGGGGAGCAGTACTTC. Protein sequence: CASSFGTAPSVPGEQYF. The chain employs TRBV27 and TRBJ2-7; 7 bases are shared with TRBD1. In germline, CDR1 is MNHEY, CDR2 SMNVEV (reference sequence). The trim removed 3 bases at V and 7 bases at J, leaving 18 bases unmatched. The CDR3 is 17 residues long.

The gene calls are TRBV6-1 and TRBJ1-5, with D possibly TRBD1 on 5 matching bases. V shed 4 bases and J shed 2 bases, with 12 bases lying between them. The CDR3 has 15 residues. Germline V gives CDR1 MNHNS, CDR2 SASEGT. The CDR3: CASSGQSSGNQPQHF. The CDR3 region has the DNA TGTGCCAGCAGTGGACAGTCATCTGGCAATCAGCCCCAGCATTTT.

The rearrangement uses TRBV7-2 and TRBJ2-3; D call uncertain. The ends were cut back, 1 base at V and 4 bases at J, with 6 bases in the middle. This CDR3 spans 13 amino acids. Germline CDR1 SGHTA, CDR2 FQGNSA. The CDR3 loop reads CASSLVRSDTQYF. CDR3 bases: TGTGCCAGCAGCTTAGTTCGCTCAGATACGCAGTATTTT.

A note on this clone: Other DNA sequences from this sample encode an identical CDR3 as well. The V and J genes are TRBV5-1 and TRBJ2-5, with TRBD2 identical over 11 bases. The germline gives CDR1 SGHRS, CDR2 YFSETQ. Trimming at V came to 5 bases and at J to 4 bases, leaving 4 bases not matched to a gene. This CDR3 spans 14 amino acids. The CDR3 DNA sequence: TGCGCCAGCAGTCGAACTAGCGGGAGAGAGACCCAGTACTTC. Encoded protein: CASSRTSGRETQYF.

The gene calls are TRBV4-1 and TRBJ1-2; 8 bases align to TRBD1. The CDR3 runs 14 residues. The germline gives CDR1 MGHRA, CDR2 YSYEKL. V gave up 4 bases and J gave up 4 bases; unmatched junction bases: 5. CDR3 bases: TGCGCCAGCAGCCCTGCAGGGGGCGGCTATGGCTACACCTTC. Amino acid sequence: CASSPAGGGYGYTF.

CDR3 sequence (DNA): TGTGCCAGCAGTGAAGGGGGGCCCTACGAGCAGTACTTC. It is translated as CASSEGGPYEQYF. The chain has TRBV6-1 and TRBJ2-7, with D possibly being TRBD1 (6 bases). The ends were cut back, 1 base at V and 2 bases at J, with 6 bases in the middle. Germline V gene data show CDR1 as MNHNS and CDR2 as SASEGT. This CDR3 spans 13 amino acids.

This rearrangement joins TRBV19 to TRBJ2-3, with D possibly matching TRBD2 (5 bases). The CDR3 totals 13 residues. Germline-derived CDR1 and CDR2 are LNHDA and SQIVND (reference sequence). V lost 7 bases and J lost 1, with 9 bases in between. CDR3 in amino acids: CASNLGGTDTQYF. Written as DNA, the CDR3 is TGTGCCAGTAACTTGGGAGGCACAGATACGCAGTATTTT.